These 16 T cell receptor beta chains share one sample of origin, sequenced in a study of human T cells and chemical hapten exposure. TCRdb re-called the RACE reads with MiXCR, one entry per CDR3 protein. The sample has 300,000 to 400,000 distinct CDR3 sequences; under 8% are singletons. Time point denoted: patch test 1, 2 weeks after DPC sensitization. Treatment indicated: therapeutic diphenylcyclopropenone sensitization with weekly scalp DPC. The sequences come from whole blood, collected in connection with sensitization to the hapten diphenylcyclopropenone (DPC). These receptors all come from a woman between 18 and 29 years old with alopecia areata. Some clones in this sample may be carry-over from other donors' samples.

This clonotype was found a few times. The genes are TRBV12-3 or TRBV12-4 and TRBJ2-3, with TRBD1 identical over 8 bases. The CDR3 has 17 residues. V lost 6 bases and J lost 2; bases outside the gene matches: 13. CDR3 in amino acids: CASSLTGQGSPTDTQYF. In nucleotides, the CDR3 is TGTGCCAGCAGCTTGACCGGACAGGGTAGCCCCACAGATACGCAGTATTTT.

This clonotype has a count of ten or more. One end of the junction is discordant with germline, which a read error may explain. The CDR3 protein is CASSYELAGGWSF. The CDR3 nucleotides read TGTGCCAGCAGTTACGAACTAGCGGGGGGATGGAGCTTC. The chain combines TRBV6-5 with TRBJ2-5; 12 nucleotides match TRBD2. The CDR3 is 13 amino acids. Germline V gene data show CDR1 as MNHEY and CDR2 as SVGAGI.

This clonotype occurred many times. The V and J genes are TRBV4-3 and TRBJ2-1; 11 positions match TRBD2. The CDR3 contains 17 residues. Looked up from germline, CDR1 is LGHNA and CDR2 is YSLEER. Trimming cost V 0 bases and J 4 bases; bases outside gene matches: 5. CDR3 sequence: CASSQDSLAGVYNEQFF. CDR3 nucleotides: TGCGCCAGCAGCCAAGATTCACTAGCGGGGGTTTACAATGAGCAGTTCTTC.

This clonotype was found a few times. The V call is TRBV4-1, the J call TRBJ1-3, with TRBD1 identical over 7 bases. The CDR3 loop spans 15 amino acids. CDR1 and CDR2 (germline): MGHRA, YSYEKL. V lost 4 bases and J lost 2; bases outside the gene matches: 5. The chain's CDR3 is CASSPRDSAGNTIYF. The CDR3 DNA reads TGCGCCAGCAGCCCAAGGGACAGTGCTGGAAACACCATATATTTT.

This clonotype was detected only a few times. V and J are TRBV5-1 and TRBJ2-2, with 12 bases matching TRBD2. Germline V CDR1 and CDR2: SGHRS, YFSETQ. J was trimmed by 6 bases and V by 0 bases; bases with no gene match: 6. CDR3 length: 17 residues. The CDR3 nucleotides are TGCGCCAGCAGCTTGGTACTAGCGGGGGGCCCCCCCGGGGAGCTGTTTTTT. As protein: CASSLVLAGGPPGELFF.

The chain couples TRBV6-5 to TRBJ2-7; D is unclear. The germline CDR1 and CDR2 sequences are MNHEY and SVGAGI. The CDR3 totals 12 residues. The V gene lost 2 bases and the J gene lost 6 bases, with 8 bases spanning the gap. This CDR3 reads CASSYPGSEQYF. CDR3 nucleotide sequence: TGTGCCAGCAGTTACCCAGGCTCCGAGCAGTACTTC.

Concerning this clonotype itself: A much larger clone sits a single nucleotide away, making a read error possible. This chain uses TRBV9 with TRBJ2-2, with D unresolved. The CDR3 spans 12 residues. The germline V and J ends were trimmed by 1 base and 5 bases, with 3 bases remaining between them. Germline V gene data show CDR1 as SGDLS and CDR2 as YYNGEE. The CDR3 region has the DNA TGTGCCAGCAGCGTAAGGACCGGGGAGCTGTTTTTT. As protein: CASSVRTGELFF.

The chain uses TRBV28 and TRBJ2-1; D gene uncertain. Looked up from germline, CDR1 is MDHEN and CDR2 is SYDVKM. There are 13 residues in the CDR3. Deletions cut 5 bases from V and 8 bases from J, with 13 bases between. In DNA form, the CDR3 reads TGTGCCAGCAGTACTTTGAGGCGGTATGAGCAGTTCTTC. Amino acids: CASSTLRRYEQFF.

By share, this clonotype counts as medium-sized (0.01 to 0.1%). At one boundary the junction diverges from the germline segment, which might be a read error. The V call is TRBV13, the J call TRBJ2-1; D is uncertain. Germline values: CDR1 PRHDT, CDR2 FYEKMQ (reference sequence). This CDR3 is 12 amino acids long. CDR3: CASSFISLDLVF. CDR3 coding DNA: TGTGCCAGCAGCTTTATTAGTCTGGATTTAGTCTTC. Based on the CDR3 plus reference TRBV13 and TRBJ2-1, the full variable domain is AAGVIQSPRHLIKEKRETATLKCYPIPRHDTVYWYQQGPGQDPQFLISFYEKMQSDKGSIPDRFSAQQFSDYHSELNMSSLELGDSALYFCASSFISLDLVFGPGTRLTVL.

The V and J genes are TRBV4-3 and TRBJ2-2, with no clear D. Between the trimmed V and J ends, which lost 0 bases and 6 bases, there was a span of 11 bases. Germline V gives CDR1 LGHNA, CDR2 YSLEER. The CDR3 has 15 amino acids. The CDR3 protein is CASSQEAHGPGELFF. In nucleotides, the CDR3 is TGCGCCAGCAGCCAAGAGGCCCACGGCCCCGGGGAGCTGTTTTTT.

This sequence joins TRBV20-1 and TRBJ1-4, with unresolved D. CDR1 and CDR2 from the germline V gene are DFQATT and SNEGSKA (reference sequence). V lost 0 bases and J lost 3, with 11 bases in between. CDR3 length: 15 amino acids. The CDR3 loop reads CSARDGRSSNEKLFF. In nucleotides, the CDR3 is TGCAGTGCTAGAGATGGAAGGAGCTCTAATGAAAAACTGTTTTTT.

The chain joins TRBV12-3 or TRBV12-4 to TRBJ2-2; 8 bases agree with TRBD1. J gave up 10 bases and V 9 bases, and 13 bases lay outside the gene matches. The CDR3 is 14 amino acids. CDR3 coding DNA: TGTGCCAGTATGAGACAGGGGAAAATTATGGAGCTGTTTTTT. This encodes CASMRQGKIMELFF.

This clonotype was observed at least ten times. This chain links TRBV6-6 with TRBJ2-2; D remains ambiguous. Trimming pared 4 bases from V and 5 bases from J, leaving 11 bases between. CDR3 length: 14 amino acids. The germline V gene encodes CDR1 MNHNY and CDR2 SVGAGI (reference sequence). The CDR3 coding sequence is TGTGCCAGCAGTTCCAGCCACGAGACCGGGGAGCTGTTTTTT. Translating it yields CASSSSHETGELFF.

The chain uses TRBV2 and TRBJ1-4; D gene ambiguous. Germline V lookup: CDR1 SNHLY, CDR2 FYNNEI. Trimming removed 4 bases from V and 7 bases from J, with 7 bases in between. The CDR3 length is 12 residues. Here the CDR3 DNA reads TGTGCCAGCAGTGGCCGGAGTGAAAAACTGTTTTTT. Translating gives CASSGRSEKLFF.

This clonotype came up a few times. The rearrangement uses TRBV20-1 and TRBJ2-3; perhaps TRBD1 as D (6 bases). V shed 0 bases and J shed 2 bases, with 12 bases lying between them. The CDR3 is made up of 15 amino acids. Germline assignment: CDR1 DFQATT and CDR2 SNEGSKA (reference sequence). As DNA, the CDR3 is TGCAGTGCTAGAGATATGGGGGCGGTCACAGATACGCAGTATTTT. Protein sequence: CSARDMGAVTDTQYF.

The chain couples TRBV18 to TRBJ2-3; 9 bases align to TRBD1. CDR1 is KGHSH and CDR2 is LQKENI in the germline V gene. CDR3 length equals 16 residues. Trimming cost V 6 bases and J 4 bases; bases outside gene matches: 11. As DNA, the CDR3 is TGTGCCAGCTCCTTCTTTACAGGGGGCACCGCAGATACGCAGTATTTT. Translation gives CASSFFTGGTADTQYF.